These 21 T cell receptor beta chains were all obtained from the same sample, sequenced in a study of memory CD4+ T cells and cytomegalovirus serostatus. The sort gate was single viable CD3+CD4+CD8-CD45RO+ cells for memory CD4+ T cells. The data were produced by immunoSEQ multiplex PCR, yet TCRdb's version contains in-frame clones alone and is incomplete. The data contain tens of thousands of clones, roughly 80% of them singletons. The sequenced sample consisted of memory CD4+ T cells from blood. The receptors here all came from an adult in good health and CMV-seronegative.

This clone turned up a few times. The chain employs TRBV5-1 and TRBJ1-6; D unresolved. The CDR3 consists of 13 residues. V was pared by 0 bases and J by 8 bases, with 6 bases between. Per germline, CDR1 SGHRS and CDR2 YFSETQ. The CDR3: CASSLAGDSPLHF. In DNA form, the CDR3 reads TGCGCCAGCAGCTTGGCTGGGGATTCACCCCTCCACTTT.

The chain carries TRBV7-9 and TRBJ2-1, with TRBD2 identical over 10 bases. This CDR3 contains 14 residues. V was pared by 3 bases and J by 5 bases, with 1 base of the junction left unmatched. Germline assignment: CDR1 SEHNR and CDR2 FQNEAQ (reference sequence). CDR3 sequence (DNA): TGTGCCAGCAGCTTTACTAGCGGGGACAATGAGCAGTTCTTC. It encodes CASSFTSGDNEQFF.

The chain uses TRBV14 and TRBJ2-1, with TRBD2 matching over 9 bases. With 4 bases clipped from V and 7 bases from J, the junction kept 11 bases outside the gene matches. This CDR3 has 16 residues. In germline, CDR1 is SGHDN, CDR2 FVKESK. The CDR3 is CASSPRGERGANEQFF. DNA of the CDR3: TGTGCCAGCAGCCCCCGAGGGGAGCGGGGGGCAAATGAGCAGTTCTTC.

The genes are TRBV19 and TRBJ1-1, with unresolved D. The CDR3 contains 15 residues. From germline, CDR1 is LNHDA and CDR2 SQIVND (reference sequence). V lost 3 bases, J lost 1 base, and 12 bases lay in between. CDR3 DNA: TGTGCCAGTAGTATTTCCGGGTCGACGAACACTGAAGCTTTCTTT. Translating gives CASSISGSTNTEAFF.

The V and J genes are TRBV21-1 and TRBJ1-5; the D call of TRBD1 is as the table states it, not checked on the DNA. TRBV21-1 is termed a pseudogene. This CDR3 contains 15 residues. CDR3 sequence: CAGGQVFKDNQPQHF. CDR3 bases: TGTGCCGGGGGACAGGTTTTCAAAGACAATCAGCCCCAGCATTTT.

The CDR3 DNA is TGTGCCAGCTTTACGCTAGCCAAAAACATTCAGTACTTC. Its protein product is CASFTLAKNIQYF. J is TRBJ2-4 and V is TRBV6-1; no clear D. Trimming shortened V by 8 bases and J by 0 bases, and 8 bases separated the two germline ends. Germline-derived CDR1 and CDR2 are MNHNS and SASEGT. This CDR3 region has 13 residues.

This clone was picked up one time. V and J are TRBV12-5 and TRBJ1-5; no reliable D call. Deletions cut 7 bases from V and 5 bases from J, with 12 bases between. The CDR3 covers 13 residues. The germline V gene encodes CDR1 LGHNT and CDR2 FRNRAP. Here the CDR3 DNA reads TGTGCTAGTGACCGTGGGCTCGATCAGCCCCAGCATTTT. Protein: CASDRGLDQPQHF.

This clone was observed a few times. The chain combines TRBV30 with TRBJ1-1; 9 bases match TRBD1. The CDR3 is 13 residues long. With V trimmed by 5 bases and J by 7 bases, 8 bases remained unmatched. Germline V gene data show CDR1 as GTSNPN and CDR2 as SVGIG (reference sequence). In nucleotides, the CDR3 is TGTGCCTGGGGGAACAGGGGGCAAGGTGAAGCTTTCTTT. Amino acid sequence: CAWGNRGQGEAFF.

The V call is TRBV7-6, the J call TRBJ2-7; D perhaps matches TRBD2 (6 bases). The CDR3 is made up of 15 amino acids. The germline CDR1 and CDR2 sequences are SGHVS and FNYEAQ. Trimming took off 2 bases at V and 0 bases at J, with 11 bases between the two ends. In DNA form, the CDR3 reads TGTGCCAGCAGCTTAACGGGGGATACCTCCTACGAGCAGTACTTC. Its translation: CASSLTGDTSYEQYF.

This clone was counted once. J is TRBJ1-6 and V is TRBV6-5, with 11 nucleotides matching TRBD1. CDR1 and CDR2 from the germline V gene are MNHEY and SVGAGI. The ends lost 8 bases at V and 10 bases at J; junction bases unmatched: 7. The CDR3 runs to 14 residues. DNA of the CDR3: TGTGCCAGCCGCCAGGACAGGGGGCTCTCACCCCTCCACTTT. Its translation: CASRQDRGLSPLHF.

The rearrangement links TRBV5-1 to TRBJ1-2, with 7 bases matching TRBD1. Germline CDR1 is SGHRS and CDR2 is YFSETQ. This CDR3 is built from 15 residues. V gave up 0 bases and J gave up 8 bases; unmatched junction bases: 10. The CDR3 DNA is TGCGCCAGCAGCTTGGAGGGGGCGCAGGCGGAAGGCTACACCTTC. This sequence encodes CASSLEGAQAEGYTF. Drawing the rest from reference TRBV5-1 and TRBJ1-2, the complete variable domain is KAGVTQTPRYLIKTRGQQVTLSCSPISGHRSVSWYQQTPGQGLQFLFEYFSETQRNKGNFPGRFSGRQFSNSRSEMNVSTLELGDSALYLCASSLEGAQAEGYTFGSGTRLTVV.

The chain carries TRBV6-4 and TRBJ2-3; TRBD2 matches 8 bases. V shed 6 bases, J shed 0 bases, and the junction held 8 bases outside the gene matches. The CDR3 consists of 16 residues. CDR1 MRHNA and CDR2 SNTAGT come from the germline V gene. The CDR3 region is CASRGGGTPSTDTQYF. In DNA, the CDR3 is TGTGCCAGCAGGGGCGGGGGGACTCCTAGCACAGATACGCAGTATTTT.

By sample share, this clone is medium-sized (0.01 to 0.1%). CDR3 amino acids: CASSEDGTGVQPQHF. CDR3 nucleotide sequence: TGTGCCAGCAGTGAAGATGGGACAGGGGTCCAGCCCCAGCATTTT. The chain joins TRBV2 to TRBJ1-5; 10 bases line up with TRBD1. The CDR3 is made up of 15 amino acids. From germline, CDR1 is SNHLY and CDR2 FYNNEI. V lost 1 base to trimming and J lost 7 bases; unmatched junction nucleotides: 4.

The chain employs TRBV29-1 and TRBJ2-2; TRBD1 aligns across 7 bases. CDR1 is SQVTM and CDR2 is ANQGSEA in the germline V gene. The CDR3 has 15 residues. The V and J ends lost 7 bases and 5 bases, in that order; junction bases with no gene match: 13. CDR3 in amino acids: CSAYHLQGETGELFF. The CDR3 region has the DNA TGCAGCGCCTACCACCTGCAGGGGGAAACCGGGGAGCTGTTTTTT.

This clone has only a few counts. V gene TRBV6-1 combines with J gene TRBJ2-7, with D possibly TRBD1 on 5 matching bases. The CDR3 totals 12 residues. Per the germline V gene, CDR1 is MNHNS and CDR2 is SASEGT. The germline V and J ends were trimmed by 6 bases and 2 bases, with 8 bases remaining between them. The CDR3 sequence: CASRQATYEQYF. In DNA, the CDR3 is TGTGCCAGCAGACAGGCGACCTACGAGCAGTACTTC.

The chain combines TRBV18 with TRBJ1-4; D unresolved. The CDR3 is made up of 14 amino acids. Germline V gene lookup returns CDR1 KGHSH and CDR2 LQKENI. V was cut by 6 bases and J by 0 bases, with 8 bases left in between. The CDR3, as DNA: TGTGCCAGCTCTCCCACTGCAACTAATGAAAAACTGTTTTTT. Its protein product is CASSPTATNEKLFF.

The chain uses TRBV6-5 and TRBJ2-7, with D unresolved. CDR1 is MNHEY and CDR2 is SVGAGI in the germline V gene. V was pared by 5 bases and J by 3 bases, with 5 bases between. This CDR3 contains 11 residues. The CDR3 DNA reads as TGTGCCAGCAGTCAGTACTACGAGCAGTACTTC. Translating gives CASSQYYEQYF.

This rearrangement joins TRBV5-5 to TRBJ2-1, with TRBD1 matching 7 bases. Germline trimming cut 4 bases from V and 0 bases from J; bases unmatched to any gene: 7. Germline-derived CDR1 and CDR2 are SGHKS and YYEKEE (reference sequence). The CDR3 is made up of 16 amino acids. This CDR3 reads CASSRRQGSSYNEQFF. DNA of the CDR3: TGTGCCAGCAGCCGGAGACAGGGTAGCTCCTACAATGAGCAGTTCTTC. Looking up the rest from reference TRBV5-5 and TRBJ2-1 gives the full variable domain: DAGVTQSPTHLIKTRGQQVTLRCSPISGHKSVSWYQQVLGQGPQFIFQYYEKEERGRGNFPDRFSARQFPNYSSELNVNALLLGDSALYLCASSRRQGSSYNEQFFGPGTRLTVL.

The CDR3 nucleotides are TGTGCCAGCAGTGATTTGACAGGGAACACTGAAGCTTTCTTT. It specifies CASSDLTGNTEAFF. The chain links TRBV2 to TRBJ1-1; D might be TRBD1 (6 bases). CDR3 length: 14 amino acids. Trimming shortened V by 3 bases and J by 1 base, and 9 bases separated the two germline ends. Germline V CDR1 and CDR2: SNHLY, FYNNEI.

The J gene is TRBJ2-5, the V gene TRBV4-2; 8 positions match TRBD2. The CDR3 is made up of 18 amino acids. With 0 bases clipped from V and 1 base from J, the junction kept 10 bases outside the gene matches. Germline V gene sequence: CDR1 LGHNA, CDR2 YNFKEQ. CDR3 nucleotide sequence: TGTGCCAGCAGCCAAGATATCCGGGGCGGGGGGCTCCAAGAGACCCAGTACTTC. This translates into CASSQDIRGGGLQETQYF.

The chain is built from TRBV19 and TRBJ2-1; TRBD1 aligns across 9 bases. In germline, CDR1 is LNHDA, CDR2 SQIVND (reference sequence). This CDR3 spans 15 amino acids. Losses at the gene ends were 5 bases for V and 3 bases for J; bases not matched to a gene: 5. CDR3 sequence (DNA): TGTGCCAGTAGTCCCGGGACAGGGAACTACAATGAGCAGTTCTTC. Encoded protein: CASSPGTGNYNEQFF.